One and the same sample provided the 18 T cell receptor beta chains below, sequenced in a study of identical twins. From the 5' RACE reads, TCRdb called clonotypes with MiXCR, one entry per CDR3 protein. This table holds 1.5 million to 2 million distinct CDR3 sequences, about 32% found once. The sequenced sample was cord blood. The receptors here all came from a newborn girl in good health.

The chain employs TRBV15 and TRBJ1-6; D is possibly TRBD1 (6 bases). Looked up from germline, CDR1 is LNHNV and CDR2 is YYDKDF (reference sequence). The CDR3 is 16 residues long. Between the trimmed V and J ends, which lost 5 bases and 5 bases, there was a span of 16 bases. The CDR3 here is CATSLRRGWNNSPLHF. As DNA, the CDR3 is TGTGCCACCAGCCTTCGGAGGGGGTGGAATAATTCACCCCTCCACTTT. The full variable domain, in which reference TRBV15 and TRBJ1-6 provide the parts outside the CDR3, is DAMVIQNPRYQVTQFGKPVTLSCSQTLNHNVMYWYQQKSSQAPKLLFHYYDKDFNNEADTPDNFQSRRPNTSFCFLDIRSPGLGDTAMYLCATSLRRGWNNSPLHFGNGTRLTVT.

The table lists this clonotype with many counts. The rearrangement uses TRBV28 and TRBJ2-7, with a tentative D call TRBD1 (6 bases). The CDR3 has 13 amino acids. Germline V gene sequence: CDR1 MDHEN, CDR2 SYDVKM. V lost 2 bases to trimming and J lost 4 bases, with 9 bases between them. The CDR3 sequence: CASSLGTKYEQYF. CDR3 nucleotide sequence: TGTGCCAGCAGTTTAGGGACAAAATACGAGCAGTACTTC.

This chain uses TRBV12-3 or TRBV12-4 with TRBJ2-4, with D tentatively TRBD2 (7 bases). V lost 4 bases and J 6 bases, leaving 16 bases between the germline ends. CDR3 length equals 15 residues. The CDR3 bases are TGTGCCAGCAGTTCACGGACTAGAGGGGGAAACATTCAGTACTTC. Encoded protein: CASSSRTRGGNIQYF.

A few counts support this clonotype. V usage is TRBV20-1 and J usage is TRBJ1-5; 8 nucleotides agree with TRBD1. This CDR3 has 15 amino acids. Looked up from germline, CDR1 is DFQATT and CDR2 is SNEGSKA (reference sequence). With 2 bases clipped from V and 5 bases from J, the junction kept 8 bases outside the gene matches. The CDR3 DNA reads TGCAGTGCTAGAAGGGTCCCGGACAGGGATCAGCCCCAGCATTTT. This gives the protein CSARRVPDRDQPQHF.

There are a few counts of this clonotype. The chain couples TRBV20-1 to TRBJ2-5; no clear D gene. The closer fit of TRBJ2-7 to the DNA end suggests the J call may be wrong. There are 9 residues in the CDR3. From germline, CDR1 is DFQATT and CDR2 SNEGSKA (reference sequence). The CDR3 reads CSAFYEQYF. The DNA of the CDR3 is TGCAGTGCCTTCTACGAGCAGTACTTC.

V usage is TRBV5-1 and J usage is TRBJ1-4; TRBD1 is a possible D gene (5 bases). CDR1 is SGHRS, CDR2 YFSETQ, per germline. This CDR3 comprises 14 residues. V lost 4 bases to trimming and J lost 7 bases, with 14 bases between them. The chain's CDR3 is CASSKGYYGEKLFF. The CDR3 coding sequence is TGCGCCAGCAGCAAGGGGTACTATGGTGAAAAACTGTTTTTT. The entire variable domain, with the rest obtained from reference TRBV5-1 and TRBJ1-4, is as follows: KAGVTQTPRYLIKTRGQQVTLSCSPISGHRSVSWYQQTPGQGLQFLFEYFSETQRNKGNFPGRFSGRQFSNSRSEMNVSTLELGDSALYLCASSKGYYGEKLFFGSGTQLSVL.

This clonotype was seen a few times. The V call is TRBV12-3 or TRBV12-4, the J call TRBJ2-7; D is unresolved. The CDR3 totals 13 residues. Between the trimmed V and J ends, which lost 5 bases and 2 bases, there was a span of 10 bases. The DNA for the CDR3 is TGTGCCAGCAGTAGGTCGGCAGCCTACGAGCAGTACTTC. It specifies CASSRSAAYEQYF.

In this sample, this clonotype turned up a few times. This rearrangement joins TRBV20-1 to TRBJ2-4; 8 positions match TRBD2. Germline V lookup: CDR1 DFQATT, CDR2 SNEGSKA (reference sequence). CDR3 length: 14 residues. The V gene end was trimmed by 3 bases and the J gene end by 0 bases; junction bases not matched to a gene: 1. CDR3 DNA sequence: TGCAGTGCTAGCGGGGGGGTAGCCAAAAACATTCAGTACTTC. Amino acid sequence: CSASGGVAKNIQYF.

The table lists this clonotype with a count of one. The rearrangement joins TRBV12-3 or TRBV12-4 to TRBJ1-5; TRBD1 matches 9 bases. Trimming at V came to 2 bases and at J to 5 bases, leaving 4 bases not matched to a gene. This CDR3 is 15 amino acids long. In nucleotides, the CDR3 is TGTGCCAGCAGTTTACAGACAGGGGGGGATCAGCCCCAGCATTTT. It translates to CASSLQTGGDQPQHF.

This clonotype was seen more than once but under ten times. V usage is TRBV12-3 or TRBV12-4 and J usage is TRBJ2-2; D is unresolved. The CDR3 sequence is 15 residues long. Trimming shortened V by 3 bases and J by 1 base, and 9 bases separated the two germline ends. CDR3 amino acids: CASSLRLENTGELFF. Here the CDR3 DNA reads TGTGCCAGCAGTTTGCGACTGGAGAACACCGGGGAGCTGTTTTTT.

The chain employs TRBV6-1 and TRBJ1-1; 7 bases are a match to TRBD1. The CDR3 covers 17 residues. The J segment lost 1 base and the V segment lost 2 bases, leaving 10 bases of the junction unmatched. Germline assignment: CDR1 MNHNS and CDR2 SASEGT. The CDR3 DNA reads TGTGCCAGCAGTGAATTGATGTGGACAGGACCGAACACTGAAGCTTTCTTT. Amino acid sequence: CASSELMWTGPNTEAFF.

The table lists this clonotype with a few counts. The chain joins TRBV7-9 to TRBJ1-2; the match to TRBD1 covers 7 bases. Losses at the gene ends were 5 bases for V and 4 bases for J; bases not matched to a gene: 16. This CDR3 has 17 amino acids. Germline values: CDR1 SEHNR, CDR2 FQNEAQ (reference sequence). CDR3 amino acids: CASSGAEVRDSTYGYTF. CDR3 DNA: TGTGCCAGCAGCGGGGCGGAAGTAAGGGACAGCACCTATGGCTACACCTTC.

The CDR3 spells CASSLTGSYTEAFF. CDR3 nucleotide sequence: TGCGCCAGCAGCTTGACCGGAAGTTACACTGAAGCTTTCTTT. This chain connects TRBV5-1 to TRBJ1-1, with D uncertain. V shed 1 base and J shed 3 bases, with 10 bases lying between them. The CDR3 length is 14 residues. Germline CDR1 is SGHRS and CDR2 is YFSETQ.

The chain combines TRBV20-1 with TRBJ2-2; TRBD2 matches at 13 bases. The CDR3 extends over 16 amino acids. The ends lost 1 base at V and 7 bases at J; junction bases unmatched: 6. Germline V gene data show CDR1 as DFQATT and CDR2 as SNEGSKA (reference sequence). CDR3 sequence (DNA): TGCAGTGCTAGAGCAACTAGCGGGAGGGCCTTCGGGGAGCTGTTTTTT. It yields the protein CSARATSGRAFGELFF.

This clonotype was detected a few times. The chain links TRBV20-1 to TRBJ2-7, with D possibly matching TRBD1 (6 bases). CDR3 length: 14 amino acids. Trimming stripped 4 bases from V and 0 bases from J, with 13 bases between. Germline values: CDR1 DFQATT, CDR2 SNEGSKA (reference sequence). The CDR3 DNA reads as TGCAGTGCTATTCAGGGGCCCGTCTCCTACGAGCAGTACTTC. Translation: CSAIQGPVSYEQYF.

This clonotype was observed a handful of times. The rearrangement joins TRBV14 to TRBJ1-6; 9 nucleotides agree with TRBD1. Germline CDR1 SGHDN, CDR2 FVKESK. The V gene end was trimmed by 5 bases and the J gene end by 11 bases; junction bases not matched to a gene: 10. CDR3 size: 15 residues. The CDR3 here is CASSATGTGTPPLHF. The CDR3 nucleotides are TGTGCCAGCAGCGCAACCGGGACAGGGACGCCACCCCTCCACTTT. The whole variable domain, remainder taken from reference TRBV14 and TRBJ1-6, is EAGVTQFPSHSVIEKGQTVTLRCDPISGHDNLYWYRRVMGKEIKFLLHFVKESKQDESGMPNNRFLAERTGGTYSTLKVQPAELEDSGVYFCASSATGTGTPPLHFGNGTRLTVT.

The rearrangement uses TRBV20-1 and TRBJ2-4, with a tentative D call TRBD1 (6 bases). The J call is uncertain, as TRBJ2-7 better fits the DNA end. The CDR3 sequence is 13 residues long. Germline lookup yields CDR1 DFQATT and CDR2 SNEGSKA (reference sequence). The CDR3 nucleotides read TGCAGTGCTAGGAGTCAGGGGACCTACGAGCAGTACTTC. Translated: CSARSQGTYEQYF.

This chain uses TRBV11-2 with TRBJ1-1, with a possible D match to TRBD1 (5 bases). This CDR3 is built from 14 residues. Germline V lookup: CDR1 SGHAT, CDR2 FQNNGV. V shed 5 bases and J shed 4 bases, with 14 bases lying between them. The CDR3 sequence: CASSPRRGLTEAFF. CDR3 DNA sequence: TGTGCCAGCAGCCCAAGGCGGGGACTCACTGAAGCTTTCTTT.